The T cell receptor beta chain under discussion was sequenced for a study of CD8 T cells in Susac syndrome. Reverse transcription of roughly 0.45 to 1 ug RNA used random hexamers. Coverage of TCR beta CDR3 amplification by immunoSEQ multiplex PCR extended to 54 Vbeta and 13 Jbeta. TCRdb re-analysed the immunoSEQ multiplex PCR reads in MiXCR, keeping a single row per CDR3 protein. Seen here are under 200,000 distinct CDR3 sequences, 90% to 95% observed once, and the top ten hold roughly 0.16%. Notes on the study in general: The relatively small number of individuals in the TCR sequencing and HLA analysis was acknowledged by the study.

CD8+ and CD4+ blood T cells underwent TCR beta sequencing. TEMRA cells were FACS-enriched, while CD8+ and CD4+ T cells were negatively isolated. About this clonotype: Its antigen is unidentified.

CDR3 length: 14 amino acids. Germline assignment: CDR1 GTSNPN and CDR2 SVGIG (reference sequence). V lost 4 bases, J lost 0 bases, and 10 bases lay in between. This sequence was found in a human donor with multiple sclerosis. The chain is built from TRBV30 and TRBJ2-1; D unclear. The specimen sequenced was CD8+ T cells from PBMCs. The CDR3 DNA follows: TGTGCCTGGACCCTGGTAAGCTCCTACAATGAGCAGTTCTTC. This sequence encodes CAWTLVSSYNEQFF.